This T cell receptor beta chain was captured in a study of PD-L1 blockade in urothelial cancer. The overall study: The patients' atezolizumab therapy, 1,200 mg intravenously every 3 weeks, started in about 2014.

TCR analog templates of synthetic origin were spiked into each PCR. Only in-frame clones appear in the TCRdb table, and some are missing; sequencing was by immunoSEQ multiplex PCR. The repertoire has 50,000 or so clones, approximately 86% of them found once; the top ten carry about 20%. The sample's time point: pretreatment peripheral blood. The V gene's germline CDR1 is SGHVS and CDR2 FNYEAQ. Deletions cut 5 bases from V and 0 bases from J, with 17 bases between. This CDR3 spans 16 amino acids. This receptor was obtained from a man aged 55 to 70 with urothelial cancer. The specimen was PBMCs, collected around atezolizumab (anti-PD-L1) treatment. The chain carries TRBV7-6 and TRBJ2-7, with TRBD2 as a possible D gene (6 bases). This chain's CDR3 is CASSNPPWRGSYEQYF. CDR3 coding DNA: TGTGCCAGCAGCAACCCCCCGTGGAGGGGCTCCTACGAGCAGTACTTC. Combining the CDR3 with reference TRBV7-6 and TRBJ2-7 gives the whole variable domain GAGVSQSPRYKVTKRGQDVALRCDPISGHVSLYWYRQALGQGPEFLTYFNYEAQQDKSGLPNDRFSAERPEGSISTLTIQRTEQRDSAMYRCASSNPPWRGSYEQYFGPGTRLTVT.